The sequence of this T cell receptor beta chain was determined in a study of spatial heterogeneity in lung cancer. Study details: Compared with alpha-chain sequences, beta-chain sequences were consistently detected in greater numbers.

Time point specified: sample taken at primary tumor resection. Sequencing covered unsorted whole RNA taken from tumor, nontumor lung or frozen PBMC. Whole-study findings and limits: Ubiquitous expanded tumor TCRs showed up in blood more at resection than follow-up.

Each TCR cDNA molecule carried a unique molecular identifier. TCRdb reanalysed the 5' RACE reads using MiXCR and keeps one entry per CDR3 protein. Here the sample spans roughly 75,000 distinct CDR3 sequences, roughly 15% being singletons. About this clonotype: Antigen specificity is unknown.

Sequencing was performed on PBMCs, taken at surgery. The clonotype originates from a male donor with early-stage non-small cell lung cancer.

The chain's CDR3 is CSASLPLDEQFF. CDR3 DNA sequence: TGCAGTGCTAGCCTCCCCCTCGATGAGCAGTTCTTC. V gene TRBV20-1 combines with J gene TRBJ2-1, with unresolved D. The CDR3 spans 12 residues. Between the trimmed V and J ends, which lost 3 bases and 8 bases, there was a span of 11 bases. The germline V gene has CDR1 DFQATT and CDR2 SNEGSKA (reference sequence).